This is a list of T cell receptor beta chains from one sample in a study of T cell repertoires in cytomegalovirus infection. For these receptors, no antigen is known. Each CDR3 protein gets one entry after TCRdb re-called the reads with MiXCR. The sample has tens of thousands of distinct CDR3 sequences, more than 20% seen once; the top ten hold 50%. This specimen was CD8+ T cells from cultured PBMCs, taken from culture after CMV antigen stimulation. These receptors all stem from a human donor in good health (CMV status not recorded). Some clones in this sample may be carry-over from other donors' samples. Each CDR3 is given with its conserved first and last residue. D genes are given only for firm matches. Not all rows give a size; the values are once, few, many and, for expanded clones, a class.

CDR3: CASSPEWSIQETQYF; DNA: TGTGCCAGCAGCCCAGAATGGAGTATCCAAGAGACCCAGTACTTC; D: .; size: few; J: TRBJ2-5; V: TRBV3-1
CDR3: CASSSAKGNQPQHF; DNA: TGTGCCAGCAGCTCCGCAAAGGGTAATCAGCCCCAGCATTTT; D: .; size: .; J: TRBJ1-5; V: TRBV11-2
CDR3: CAIRAERSYEQYF; DNA: TGTGCCATCAGGGCCGAGCGGAGCTACGAGCAGTACTTC; D: .; size: .; J: TRBJ2-7; V: TRBV10-3
CDR3: CAWHRGASYNGQFF; DNA: TGTGCCTGGCACCGGGGGGCCTCCTACAATGGGCAGTTCTTC; D: .; size: .; J: TRBJ2-1; V: TRBV30
CDR3: CSVTGWGETQYF; DNA: TGCAGTGTAACGGGATGGGGAGAGACCCAGTACTTC; D: .; size: .; J: TRBJ2-5; V: TRBV20-1
CDR3: CASSYSLQGVRGYTF; DNA: TGTGCCAGCAGTTACTCGCTACAGGGCGTAAGGGGCTACACCTTC; D: .; size: few; J: TRBJ1-2; V: TRBV6-5
CDR3: CASSYFFWTGERDTQYF; DNA: TGTGCCAGCAGTTACTTTTTCTGGACAGGGGAGAGAGATACGCAGTATTTT; D: TRBD1; size: few; J: TRBJ2-3; V: TRBV6-6
CDR3: CASSISLAEIYEQYF; DNA: TGTGCCAGTAGTATAAGCCTAGCGGAGATCTACGAGCAGTACTTC; D: TRBD2; size: .; J: TRBJ2-7; V: TRBV19
CDR3: CASSYSSVQETQYF; DNA: TGTGCCAGCAGCTACTCTAGCGTCCAAGAGACCCAGTACTTC; D: .; size: few; J: TRBJ2-5; V: TRBV11-2
CDR3: CASSIQGINGYTF; DNA: TGTGCCAGTAGTATTCAGGGAATAAATGGCTACACCTTC; D: .; size: .; J: TRBJ1-2; V: TRBV19
CDR3: CASTSTPGELFF; DNA: TGTGCCAGCACCTCGACCCCCGGGGAGCTGTTTTTT; D: .; size: many; J: TRBJ2-2; V: TRBV6-1
CDR3: CAILGPGGSGANVLTF; DNA: TGTGCCATCTTAGGCCCTGGAGGCTCTGGGGCCAACGTCCTGACTTTC; D: .; size: .; J: TRBJ2-6; V: TRBV25-1
CDR3: CASSLGRGVGTDTQYF; DNA: TGTGCCAGCAGCTTAGGGCGCGGGGTCGGCACAGATACGCAGTATTTT; D: .; size: many; J: TRBJ2-3; V: TRBV11-2
CDR3: CASSLGLGGLYEQYF; DNA: TGTGCCAGCAGCTTAGGGCTGGGGGGGCTATACGAGCAGTACTTC; D: .; size: few; J: TRBJ2-7; V: TRBV7-2
CDR3: CASSLSGRAYEQFF; DNA: TGTGCCAGCAGTTTAAGCGGGAGGGCATATGAGCAGTTCTTC; D: TRBD2; size: many; J: TRBJ2-1; V: TRBV27
CDR3: CSAQKIKGVTDTQYF; DNA: TGCAGTGCTCAAAAAATAAAAGGGGTTACAGATACGCAGTATTTT; D: .; size: .; J: TRBJ2-3; V: TRBV20-1
CDR3: CSARVGGRTDPTGELFF; DNA: TGCAGTGCTAGAGTTGGAGGCAGGACAGACCCGACCGGGGAGCTGTTTTTT; D: .; size: medium-sized; J: TRBJ2-2; V: TRBV20-1
CDR3: CASTRADQETQYF; DNA: TGTGCCAGCACCCGGGCGGACCAAGAGACCCAGTACTTC; D: .; size: .; J: TRBJ2-5; V: TRBV7-9
CDR3: CASSLLGLHNEKLFF; DNA: TGTGCCAGCAGCTTACTGGGACTGCATAATGAAAAACTGTTTTTT; D: .; size: many; J: TRBJ1-4; V: TRBV7-2